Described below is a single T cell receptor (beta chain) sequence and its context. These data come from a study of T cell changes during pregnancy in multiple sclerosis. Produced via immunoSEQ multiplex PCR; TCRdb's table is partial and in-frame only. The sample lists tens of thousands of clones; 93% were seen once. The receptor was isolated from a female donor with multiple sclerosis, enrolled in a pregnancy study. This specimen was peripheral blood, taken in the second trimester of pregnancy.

The CDR3 loop is CASRAIWDTSSYEQYF. CDR3 DNA sequence: TGTGCCAGCAGGGCAATATGGGACACCTCCTCCTACGAGCAGTACTTC. The chain couples TRBV7-3 to TRBJ2-7; tentative D call: TRBD1 (6 bases). The germline V and J ends were trimmed by 6 bases and 0 bases, with 18 bases remaining between them. Germline CDR1 and CDR2: SGHTA and FQGTGA. The CDR3 contains 16 residues.